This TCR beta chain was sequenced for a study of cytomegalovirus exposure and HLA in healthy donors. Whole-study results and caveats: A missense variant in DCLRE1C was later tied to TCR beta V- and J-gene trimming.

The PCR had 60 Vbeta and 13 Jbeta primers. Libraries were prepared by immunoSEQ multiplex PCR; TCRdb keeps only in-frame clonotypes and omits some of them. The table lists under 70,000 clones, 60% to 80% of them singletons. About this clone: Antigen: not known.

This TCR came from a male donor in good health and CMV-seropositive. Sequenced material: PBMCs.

The CDR3 reads CASSDLRGRREQYF. The DNA of the CDR3 is TGTGCCAGCAGTGACCTGCGAGGGCGGAGAGAGCAGTACTTC. The chain couples TRBV6-5 to TRBJ2-7; weak D call: TRBD2 (5 bases). CDR1 is MNHEY and CDR2 is SVGAGI in the germline V gene. V was trimmed by 5 bases and J by 7 bases, leaving 18 bases between them. This CDR3 contains 14 residues.